These T cell receptor beta chains were read from a single sample in a study of beta chain features in type 1 diabetes. Clones were sequenced by immunoSEQ multiplex PCR, and TCRdb holds only the in-frame ones, with some missing. The sample contains almost 350,000 clones, less than 9.5% of which appear only once. Sequencing was performed on central memory CD4+ T cells from blood. The receptor set was obtained from a woman aged 18 to 35 in good health. The CDR3 runs from the conserved cysteine through the conserved F or W. A D gene is named only where the DNA matches it firmly. Clone sizes are given selectively: once, few, many, or a class where the clone is expanded.

d_call	j_call	v_call	clone_size	cdr3_nt	cdr3_aa
TRBD1	TRBJ1-3	TRBV4-3	NA	TGCGCCAGCAGCCAAGACGGGACAGGGGGAGGAAACACCATATATTTT	CASSQDGTGGGNTIYF
TRBD1	TRBJ1-1	TRBV27	few	TGTGCCAGCAGTCGACAGGGTCTCATGAACACTGAAGCTTTCTTT	CASSRQGLMNTEAFF
NA	TRBJ2-2	TRBV6-1	few	TGTGCCAGCAGTGGCAGGCGTGTAACGTGGGACACCGGGGAGCTGTTTTTT	CASSGRRVTWDTGELFF
NA	TRBJ1-4	TRBV18	NA	TGTGCCAGCTCCAGGATGGAGCTAACTAATGAAAAACTGTTTTTT	CASSRMELTNEKLFF
NA	TRBJ2-7	TRBV18	many	TGTGCCAGCTCACCAGGGTCGGGGTACGAGCAGTACTTC	CASSPGSGYEQYF
TRBD1	TRBJ2-7	TRBV7-2	few	TGTGCCAGCAGCTCGCCGGACAGGGACGAGCAGTACTTC	CASSSPDRDEQYF
TRBD1	TRBJ2-2	TRBV9	few	TGTGCCAGCAGCGTAGAGGGACAGGGAGGTGGCGGGGAGCTGTTTTTT	CASSVEGQGGGGELFF
NA	TRBJ2-7	TRBV5-6	few	TGTGCCAGCAGCTTGTCTGCAGGGCTCGGCGAGCAGTACTTC	CASSLSAGLGEQYF
NA	TRBJ2-5	TRBV5-6	NA	TGTGCCAGCAGCGTAACGGGACTCAGGGGTATGGAGACCCAGTACTTC	CASSVTGLRGMETQYF
NA	TRBJ2-2	TRBV21-1	many	TGTGCCAGCACCCCTCAGGGGGCGGCCGGGGAGCTGTTTTTT	CASTPQGAAGELFF
NA	TRBJ2-7	TRBV7-9	many	TGTGCCAGCAGCCCTAGCTCCTACGAGCAGTACTTC	CASSPSSYEQYF